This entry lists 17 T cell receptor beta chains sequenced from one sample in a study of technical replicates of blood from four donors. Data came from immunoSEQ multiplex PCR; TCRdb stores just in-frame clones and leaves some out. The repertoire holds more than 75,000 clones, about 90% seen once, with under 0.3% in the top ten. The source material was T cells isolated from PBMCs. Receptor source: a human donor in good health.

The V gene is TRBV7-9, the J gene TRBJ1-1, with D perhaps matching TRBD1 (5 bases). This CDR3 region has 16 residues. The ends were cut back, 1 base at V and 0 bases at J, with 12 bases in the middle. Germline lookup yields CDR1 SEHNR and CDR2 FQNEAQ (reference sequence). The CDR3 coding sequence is TGTGCCAGCAGCTTAGAGATTGGGGGGGTGAACACTGAAGCTTTCTTT. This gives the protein CASSLEIGGVNTEAFF.

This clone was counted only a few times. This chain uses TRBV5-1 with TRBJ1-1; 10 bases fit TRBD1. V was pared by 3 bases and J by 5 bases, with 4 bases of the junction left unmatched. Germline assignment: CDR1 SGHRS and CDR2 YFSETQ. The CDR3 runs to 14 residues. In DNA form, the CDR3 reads TGCGCCAGCAGCTCCGACAGGGGGCGGACTGAAGCTTTCTTT. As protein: CASSSDRGRTEAFF.

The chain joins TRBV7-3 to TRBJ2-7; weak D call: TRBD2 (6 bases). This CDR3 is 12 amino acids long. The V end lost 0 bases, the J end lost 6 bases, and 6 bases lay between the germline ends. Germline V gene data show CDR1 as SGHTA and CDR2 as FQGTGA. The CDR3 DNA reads TGTGCCAGCAGCTTAACGGGGGGCGAGCAGTACTTC. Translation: CASSLTGGEQYF.

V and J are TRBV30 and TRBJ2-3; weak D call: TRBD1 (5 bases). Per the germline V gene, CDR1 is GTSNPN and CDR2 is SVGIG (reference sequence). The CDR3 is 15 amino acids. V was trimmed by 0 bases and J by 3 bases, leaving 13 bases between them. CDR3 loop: CAWSVVRTSTDTQYF. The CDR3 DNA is TGTGCCTGGAGTGTAGTCAGGACATCAACAGATACGCAGTATTTT.

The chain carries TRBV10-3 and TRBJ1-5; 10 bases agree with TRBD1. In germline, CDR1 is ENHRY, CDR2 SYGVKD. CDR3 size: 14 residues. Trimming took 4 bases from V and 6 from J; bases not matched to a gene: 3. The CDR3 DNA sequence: TGTGCCATCAGTGGACAGGGGGCCGGTCAGCCCCAGCATTTT. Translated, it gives CAISGQGAGQPQHF.

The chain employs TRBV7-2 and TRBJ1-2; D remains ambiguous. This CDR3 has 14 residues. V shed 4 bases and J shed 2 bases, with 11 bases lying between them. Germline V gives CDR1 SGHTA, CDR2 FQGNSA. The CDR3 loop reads CASSYWELNYGYTF. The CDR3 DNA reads TGTGCCAGCAGCTACTGGGAGTTAAACTATGGCTACACCTTC.

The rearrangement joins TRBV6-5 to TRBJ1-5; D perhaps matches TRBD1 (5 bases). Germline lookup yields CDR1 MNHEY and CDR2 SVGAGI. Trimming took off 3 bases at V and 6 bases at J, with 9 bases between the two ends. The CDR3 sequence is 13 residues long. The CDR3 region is CASSYFQGQPQHF. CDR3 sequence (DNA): TGTGCCAGCAGTTATTTCCAGGGTCAGCCCCAGCATTTT.

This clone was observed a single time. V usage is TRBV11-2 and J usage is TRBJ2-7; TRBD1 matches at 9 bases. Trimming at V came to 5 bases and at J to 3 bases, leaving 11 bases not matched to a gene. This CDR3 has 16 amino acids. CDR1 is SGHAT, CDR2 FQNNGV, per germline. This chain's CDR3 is CASSILAGTGIYEQYF. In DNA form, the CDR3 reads TGTGCCAGCAGCATCCTTGCCGGGACAGGGATCTACGAGCAGTACTTC.

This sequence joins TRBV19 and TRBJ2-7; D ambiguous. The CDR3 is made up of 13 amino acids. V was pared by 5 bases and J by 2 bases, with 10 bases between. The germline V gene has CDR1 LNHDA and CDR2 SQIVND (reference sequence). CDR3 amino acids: CASSSRLAYEQYF. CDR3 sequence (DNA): TGTGCCAGTAGTTCGCGGCTTGCCTACGAGCAGTACTTC.

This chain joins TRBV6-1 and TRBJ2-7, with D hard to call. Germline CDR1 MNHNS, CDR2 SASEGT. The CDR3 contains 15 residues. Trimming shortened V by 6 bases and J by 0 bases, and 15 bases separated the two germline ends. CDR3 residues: CASSLSSAGSYEQYF. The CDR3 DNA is TGTGCCAGCAGCCTCTCGTCTGCAGGCTCCTACGAGCAGTACTTC.

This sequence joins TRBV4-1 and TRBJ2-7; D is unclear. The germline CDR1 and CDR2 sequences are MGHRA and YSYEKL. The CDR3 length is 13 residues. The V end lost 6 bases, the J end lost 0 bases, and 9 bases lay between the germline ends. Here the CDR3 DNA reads TGCGCCAGCAGAAGCTACAGCTCCTACGAGCAGTACTTC. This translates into CASRSYSSYEQYF.

The CDR3 coding sequence is TGTGCCAGCAGCCTCCGGGGAATTAGCACAGATACGCAGTATTTT. This codes for CASSLRGISTDTQYF. The rearrangement uses TRBV9 and TRBJ2-3; TRBD2 is a possible D gene (5 bases). This CDR3 spans 15 amino acids. Germline lookup yields CDR1 SGDLS and CDR2 YYNGEE. With 4 bases removed from V and 0 bases from J, the gap between germline ends came to 12 bases.

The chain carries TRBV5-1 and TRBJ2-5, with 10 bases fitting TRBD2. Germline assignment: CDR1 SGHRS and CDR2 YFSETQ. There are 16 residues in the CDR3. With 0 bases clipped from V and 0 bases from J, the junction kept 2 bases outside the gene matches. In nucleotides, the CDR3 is TGCGCCAGCAGCTTGGGTAGCGGGGGGCACCAAGAGACCCAGTACTTC. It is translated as CASSLGSGGHQETQYF.

This CDR3 reads CASSYGTGSGNTIYF. The CDR3 coding sequence is TGCGCCAGCAGCTACGGGACAGGCTCTGGAAACACCATATATTTT. The rearrangement uses TRBV5-1 and TRBJ1-3; TRBD1 agrees at 8 bases. The CDR3 extends over 15 amino acids. Germline trimming cut 3 bases from V and 0 bases from J; bases unmatched to any gene: 2. Per the germline V gene, CDR1 is SGHRS and CDR2 is YFSETQ. Complete variable domain (other parts from reference TRBV5-1 and TRBJ1-3): KAGVTQTPRYLIKTRGQQVTLSCSPISGHRSVSWYQQTPGQGLQFLFEYFSETQRNKGNFPGRFSGRQFSNSRSEMNVSTLELGDSALYLCASSYGTGSGNTIYFGEGSWLTVV.

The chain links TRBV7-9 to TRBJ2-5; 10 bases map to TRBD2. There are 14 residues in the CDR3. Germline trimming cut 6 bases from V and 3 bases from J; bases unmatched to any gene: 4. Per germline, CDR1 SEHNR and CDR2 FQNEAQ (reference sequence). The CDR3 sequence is CASSPLAGKETQYF. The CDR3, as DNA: TGTGCCAGCAGTCCACTAGCGGGAAAAGAGACCCAGTACTTC.

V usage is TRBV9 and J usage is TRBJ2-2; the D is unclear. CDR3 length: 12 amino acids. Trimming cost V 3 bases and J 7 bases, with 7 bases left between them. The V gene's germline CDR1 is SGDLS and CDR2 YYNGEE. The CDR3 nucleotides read TGTGCCAGCAGCGCCTCGTACGGGGAGCTGTTTTTT. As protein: CASSASYGELFF.

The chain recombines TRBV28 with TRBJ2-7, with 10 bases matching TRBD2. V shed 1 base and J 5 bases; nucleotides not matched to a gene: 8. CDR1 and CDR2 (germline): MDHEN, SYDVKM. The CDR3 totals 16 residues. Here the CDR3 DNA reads TGTGCCAGCAGTTTATCCATAGCTAGCGGGAGTCACGAGCAGTACTTC. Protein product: CASSLSIASGSHEQYF.